The 25 T cell receptor beta chains reported below all come from one sample, sequenced in a study of identical twins. TCRdb passed the 5' RACE reads through MiXCR, listing each CDR3 protein once. The data show about 470,000 distinct CDR3 sequences, approximately 24% seen once. These data also formed part of another study, on T cells expressing NK-cell markers.

The specimen was CD4+ T cells sorted from blood. These receptors were collected from a woman under 30 in good health.

The rearrangement uses TRBV12-3 or TRBV12-4 and TRBJ1-1; 10 bases align to TRBD1. The CDR3 is made up of 14 amino acids. J gave up 5 bases and V 10 bases, and 10 bases lay outside the gene matches. CDR3 sequence reads: CATLEEDRGTEAFF. The CDR3 coding sequence is TGTGCCACCCTTGAGGAGGACAGGGGGACTGAAGCTTTCTTT.

This clonotype has just a few counts. The rearrangement links TRBV2 to TRBJ1-6, with a tentative D call TRBD1 (6 bases). This CDR3 has 15 residues. The germline CDR1 and CDR2 sequences are SNHLY and FYNNEI. The V end lost 4 bases, the J end lost 6 bases, and 13 bases lay between the germline ends. Written as DNA, the CDR3 is TGTGCCAGCAGTGCAGGGGTTGCAAGTAATTCACCCCTCCACTTT. This sequence encodes CASSAGVASNSPLHF.

This clonotype appeared a single time. This chain links TRBV7-3 with TRBJ2-1; the match to TRBD2 covers 8 bases. Germline CDR1 reads SGHTA; CDR2 reads FQGTGA. The trim removed 4 bases at V and 8 bases at J, leaving 4 bases unmatched. The CDR3 has 13 residues. CDR3 amino acids: CASSSGLADEQFF. CDR3 DNA sequence: TGTGCCAGCAGCTCCGGACTAGCCGATGAGCAGTTCTTC.

This clonotype showed up just a few times. The chain joins TRBV29-1 to TRBJ2-3; D is undetermined. Germline V gives CDR1 SQVTM, CDR2 ANQGSEA. The V gene lost 4 bases and the J gene lost 6 bases, with 8 bases spanning the gap. There are 11 residues in the CDR3. CDR3 DNA: TGCAGCGTTGGAGGTGGCGATACGCAGTATTTT. Encoded protein: CSVGGGDTQYF.

This clonotype was seen ten or more times. V gene TRBV11-2 combines with J gene TRBJ1-1; D remains ambiguous. The V gene's germline CDR1 is SGHAT and CDR2 FQNNGV. The V gene lost 5 bases and the J gene lost 8 bases, with 18 bases spanning the gap. CDR3 length: 14 residues. This CDR3 is CASSPARSGREAFF. DNA of the CDR3: TGTGCCAGCAGCCCAGCCCGTTCGGGCCGAGAAGCTTTCTTT. Combining the CDR3 with reference TRBV11-2 and TRBJ1-1 gives the whole variable domain EAGVAQSPRYKIIEKRQSVAFWCNPISGHATLYWYQQILGQGPKLLIQFQNNGVVDDSQLPKDRFSAERLKGVDSTLKIQPAKLEDSAVYLCASSPARSGREAFFGQGTRLTVV.

This clonotype appeared a few times. The gene calls are TRBV2 and TRBJ1-1; D unresolved. CDR3 length: 14 amino acids. Trimming took 6 bases from V and 0 from J, leaving 11 bases between them. Per the germline V gene, CDR1 is SNHLY and CDR2 is FYNNEI. CDR3: CASRGDRMNTEAFF. CDR3 coding DNA: TGTGCCAGCAGAGGTGACCGGATGAACACTGAAGCTTTCTTT.

The rearrangement joins TRBV6-1 to TRBJ2-7; 7 bases agree with TRBD1. Trimming took 9 bases from V and 5 from J; bases not matched to a gene: 10. Germline CDR1 reads MNHNS; CDR2 reads SASEGT. There are 13 residues in the CDR3. Here the CDR3 reads CASMLRGSNEQYF. Written as DNA, the CDR3 is TGTGCCAGTATGCTCAGGGGGAGTAACGAGCAGTACTTC.

In this sample, this clonotype turned up a few times. The rearrangement joins TRBV20-1 to TRBJ2-1; TRBD2 might be the D (5 bases). With 4 bases removed from V and 8 bases from J, the gap between germline ends came to 15 bases. This CDR3 spans 13 amino acids. Per germline, CDR1 DFQATT and CDR2 SNEGSKA (reference sequence). CDR3 nucleotide sequence: TGCAGTGCTATCCGCCCCGGGAACTATGAGCAGTTCTTC. Its translation: CSAIRPGNYEQFF.

The chain recombines TRBV6-1 with TRBJ1-5; perhaps TRBD1 as D (5 bases). CDR1 and CDR2 (germline): MNHNS, SASEGT. The V and J ends lost 3 bases and 4 bases respectively, with 10 bases between them. CDR3 length equals 14 residues. CDR3 sequence (DNA): TGTGCCAGCAGTGAGGGGCGGGGGAATCAGCCCCAGCATTTT. Encoded protein: CASSEGRGNQPQHF.

This clonotype was found a few times. This chain links TRBV12-3 or TRBV12-4 with TRBJ2-1, with D perhaps TRBD2 (7 bases). V was cut by 6 bases and J by 12 bases, with 21 bases left in between. The CDR3 spans 14 residues. The CDR3 DNA reads as TGTGCCAGCAGCTCGTCCGGGGGGCTTGCGGGGCAGTTCTTC. It translates to CASSSSGGLAGQFF.

V usage is TRBV7-9 and J usage is TRBJ2-5; the match to TRBD1 covers 10 bases. The CDR3 extends over 14 amino acids. Trimming took 4 bases from V and 7 from J; bases not matched to a gene: 6. Germline-derived CDR1 and CDR2 are SEHNR and FQNEAQ (reference sequence). For the CDR3, the DNA is TGTGCCAGCAGCTGGGGACAGGGGATCATGACCCAGTACTTC. It specifies CASSWGQGIMTQYF.

This rearrangement joins TRBV20-1 to TRBJ2-5; tentatively, D is TRBD1 (5 bases). Germline CDR1 is DFQATT and CDR2 is SNEGSKA (reference sequence). The V gene lost 3 bases and the J gene lost 6 bases, with 17 bases spanning the gap. CDR3 length: 14 residues. The CDR3 bases are TGCAGTGCTAGCCCAGGGATCGTGGAAAAGACCCAGTACTTC. Translated: CSASPGIVEKTQYF.

This clonotype came up a few times. CDR3 DNA sequence: TGTGCCAGCAGCCCTTACACTGAAGCTTTCTTT. Its translation is CASSPYTEAFF. The V gene is TRBV12-3 or TRBV12-4, the J gene TRBJ1-1; D gene ambiguous. V was shortened by 6 bases and J by 3 bases, with 5 bases between the two germline ends. There are 11 residues in the CDR3.

V usage is TRBV15 and J usage is TRBJ1-3; D gene unclear. The V gene's germline CDR1 is LNHNV and CDR2 YYDKDF (reference sequence). V was clipped by 1 base and J by 0 bases, with 16 bases between them. The CDR3 spans 18 residues. This CDR3 reads CATSRGRSRASSGNTIYF. DNA for the CDR3: TGTGCCACCAGCAGAGGTCGTTCCCGGGCTTCCTCTGGAAACACCATATATTTT.

Only one count was recorded for this clonotype. This chain uses TRBV7-9 with TRBJ2-3, with D tentatively TRBD1 (5 bases). In germline, CDR1 is SEHNR, CDR2 FQNEAQ (reference sequence). The CDR3 has 15 amino acids. V was clipped by 2 bases and J by 1 base, with 10 bases between them. CDR3 in amino acids: CASSLFLGGTDTQYF. The CDR3 region has the DNA TGTGCCAGCAGCTTATTCCTAGGGGGCACAGATACGCAGTATTTT.

The V and J genes are TRBV3-1 and TRBJ2-5, with 8 positions matching TRBD2. The V and J ends lost 5 bases and 5 bases, in that order; junction bases with no gene match: 7. This CDR3 comprises 14 residues. From germline, CDR1 is LGHDT and CDR2 YNNKEL (reference sequence). CDR3: CASSSIAGLETQYF. In nucleotides, the CDR3 is TGTGCCAGCAGCTCCATAGCGGGGCTGGAGACCCAGTACTTC.

The chain recombines TRBV7-2 with TRBJ2-5, with D unclear. The CDR3 extends over 12 amino acids. CDR1 is SGHTA, CDR2 FQGNSA, per germline. Trimming left V 6 bases short and J 4 bases short, with 9 bases between. CDR3 region: CASSSTRETQYF. For the CDR3, the DNA is TGTGCCAGCAGTTCCACCCGAGAGACCCAGTACTTC.

Only a few counts were recorded for this clonotype. The CDR3 region is CASRNSAGMGEQYF. The CDR3 DNA is TGTGCCAGCAGGAATAGCGCAGGGATGGGCGAGCAGTACTTC. The chain recombines TRBV6-1 with TRBJ2-7; the D gene could be TRBD1 or TRBD2 (5 bases each). Germline loops: CDR1 MNHNS, CDR2 SASEGT. The CDR3 is made up of 14 amino acids. Trimming took 6 bases from V and 6 from J, leaving 18 bases between them.

This clonotype has just one count. The gene calls are TRBV11-3 and TRBJ1-6; D not resolved. V lost 5 bases to trimming and J lost 6 bases, with 8 bases between them. This CDR3 contains 13 residues. CDR1 and CDR2 (germline): SGHNT, YENEEA. The CDR3 loop is CASSREVNSPLHF. The CDR3 bases are TGTGCCAGCAGCAGGGAAGTTAATTCACCCCTCCACTTT.

This clonotype was observed once. The chain couples TRBV15 to TRBJ2-2, with 7 bases matching TRBD1. Germline V gene data show CDR1 as LNHNV and CDR2 as YYDKDF (reference sequence). The V gene end was trimmed by 0 bases and the J gene end by 4 bases; junction bases not matched to a gene: 5. The CDR3 covers 16 residues. The chain's CDR3 is CATSREGDSRTGELFF. CDR3 DNA: TGTGCCACCAGCAGAGAAGGGGACAGTCGCACCGGGGAGCTGTTTTTT.

This clonotype showed up just a few times. This chain connects TRBV18 to TRBJ2-5, with unresolved D. The CDR3 runs 13 residues. V was trimmed by 3 bases and J by 3 bases, leaving 8 bases between them. The germline gives CDR1 KGHSH, CDR2 LQKENI. CDR3 sequence (DNA): TGTGCCAGCTCACCCACGAGAGAAGAGACCCAGTACTTC. It encodes CASSPTREETQYF.

The chain has TRBV30 and TRBJ2-2; D possibly corresponds to TRBD1 (6 bases). V lost 1 base, J lost 7 bases, and 13 bases lay in between. Germline CDR1 and CDR2: GTSNPN and SVGIG (reference sequence). CDR3 length: 14 amino acids. The CDR3 loop is CAWSGAVGGGELFF. CDR3 in DNA: TGTGCCTGGAGTGGGGCGGTAGGGGGCGGGGAGCTGTTTTTT. The entire variable domain, with the rest obtained from reference TRBV30 and TRBJ2-2, is as follows: SQTIHQWPATLVQPVGSPLSLECTVEGTSNPNLYWYRQAAGRGLQLLFYSVGIGQISSEVPQNLSASRPQDRQFILSSKKLLLSDSGFYLCAWSGAVGGGELFFGEGSRLTVL.

This clonotype was counted only a few times. The V and J genes are TRBV29-1 and TRBJ2-7; tentative D call: TRBD1 (5 bases). In germline, CDR1 is SQVTM, CDR2 ANQGSEA. The CDR3 runs 15 residues. V lost 4 bases to trimming and J lost 0 bases, with 16 bases between them. CDR3 nucleotide sequence: TGCAGCGTTGCCCAGGGAAGCTGGGGCTCCTACGAGCAGTACTTC. Protein product: CSVAQGSWGSYEQYF.

The sample holds a few counts of this clonotype. The J gene is TRBJ2-3, the V gene TRBV5-4; 8 bases map to TRBD2. The CDR3 is 15 amino acids. Germline V lookup: CDR1 SGHNT, CDR2 YYREEE (reference sequence). Trimming at V came to 5 bases and at J to 2 bases, leaving 7 bases not matched to a gene. Here the CDR3 DNA reads TGTGCCAGCAGTCCGGGGGGGGGCCACACAGATACGCAGTATTTT. This sequence encodes CASSPGGGHTDTQYF.

This clonotype was seen a single time. This chain's CDR3 is CTRIQGRIMSNQPQHF. The DNA of the CDR3 is TGCACCAGGATACAGGGGCGGATAATGAGCAATCAGCCCCAGCATTTT. The chain links TRBV1 to TRBJ1-5; the tabulated D call, TRBD1, remains unverified against the DNA. TRBV1 is recorded as a pseudogene. The CDR3 spans 16 residues.